The subject of this entry is one T cell receptor beta chain. Its antigen remains unidentified. Using RNA template, CDR3s of TCR alpha and beta were amplified with iRepertoire arm-PCR. For one-step reverse transcription and amplification, about 85-400 ng of tissue mRNA or PBMC total RNA was used. TCRdb processed the multiplex PCR reads anew with MiXCR; each CDR3 protein has one entry. The sample lists around 350,000 distinct CDR3 sequences; about two fifths were seen once. This sample was taken from a study of glioma-infiltrating T cells. For the study at large: Sequencing aimed for 4.5- to 10-fold coverage of about a million peripheral T cells.

The CDR3 is made up of 17 amino acids. Germline V gives CDR1 SGHNT, CDR2 YYREEE (reference sequence). The trim removed 2 bases at V and 5 bases at J, leaving 10 bases unmatched. Study-level points and caveats: Tissue-blood divergence was below expectation in non-neoplastic patients, above in gliomas. A blood CDR3 motif signature was depleted in highly divergent patients.

The chain couples TRBV5-4 to TRBJ2-1; TRBD2 matches at 10 bases. This clonotype was sampled from a human donor with low-grade glioma or glioblastoma, undergoing nonglioma brain surgery, or in good health (not recorded which). The sequencing input was glioma tissue, nonneoplastic brain tissue, or PBMCs (not recorded which). The CDR3: CASSFGAAGGADNEQFF. The CDR3 DNA reads as TGTGCCAGCAGCTTTGGAGCAGCGGGAGGGGCGGACAATGAGCAGTTCTTC.